This entry lists 5 T cell receptor beta chains sequenced from one sample in a study of shared clonotypes between healthy human individuals. As defined, naive CD8 cells were CD45RO-negative and positively selected for CCR7, with terminally differentiated effector memory CD45RA+ cells excluded. Method: immunoSEQ multiplex PCR; TCRdb's copy keeps in-frame clones and lacks some. Among millions of clones, about 92% were seen once, and the ten largest hold more than 1.5%. The sample consisted of naive CD8+ T cells from PBMCs. All receptors derive from a man aged 18 to 30 in good health. Some clones in this sample may be carry-over from other donors' samples.

The chain carries TRBV28 and TRBJ2-7; TRBD1 aligns across 9 bases. From germline, CDR1 is MDHEN and CDR2 SYDVKM. The CDR3 extends over 16 amino acids. V lost 2 bases to trimming and J lost 4 bases; unmatched junction nucleotides: 9. The CDR3 coding sequence is TGTGCCAGCAGTTTAACCCCGGGACAGGGTAGGTACGAGCAGTACTTC. Residues: CASSLTPGQGRYEQYF. The full variable domain, with the rest looked up from reference TRBV28 and TRBJ2-7, is DVKVTQSSRYLVKRTGEKVFLECVQDMDHENMFWYRQDPGLGLRLIYFSYDVKMKEKGDIPEGYSVSREKKERFSLILESASTNQTSMYLCASSLTPGQGRYEQYFGPGTRLTVT.

DNA of the CDR3: TGTGCCATCAGCGCGGGACAGACCTCCTCCTACGAGCAGTACTTC. This encodes CAISAGQTSSYEQYF. This chain connects TRBV10-3 to TRBJ2-7, with D possibly matching TRBD1 (7 bases). This CDR3 has 15 amino acids. The germline V gene has CDR1 ENHRY and CDR2 SYGVKD. Trimming left V 6 bases short and J 0 bases short, with 15 bases between.

V gene TRBV21-1 combines with J gene TRBJ2-1; the table assigns TRBD1, which was not confirmed against the DNA. TRBV21-1 has pseudogene status. The CDR3 is 19 residues long. The CDR3 sequence is CASTSGQGQAGDHNNEQFF. The CDR3 nucleotides are TGTGCCAGCACCTCGGGACAGGGGCAAGCGGGAGACCACAACAATGAGCAGTTCTTC.

This chain links TRBV29-1 with TRBJ2-1; D gene uncertain. Germline V gene sequence: CDR1 SQVTM, CDR2 ANQGSEA. There are 12 residues in the CDR3. V gave up 8 bases and J gave up 4 bases, with 12 bases separating them. CDR3 sequence: CSTRTAYNEQFF. The CDR3 nucleotides read TGCAGCACCCGGACGGCGTACAATGAGCAGTTCTTC.

The chain has TRBV9 and TRBJ2-7; D remains ambiguous. Trimming left V 0 bases short and J 6 bases short, with 10 bases between. CDR3 length: 13 amino acids. In germline, CDR1 is SGDLS, CDR2 YYNGEE. The CDR3 DNA follows: TGTGCCAGCAGCGTAGTTTTGCTGGGCGAGCAGTACTTC. As protein: CASSVVLLGEQYF.